This TCR beta chain derives from a study of blood T cell repertoires in COVID-19. CDR1 and CDR2 from the germline V gene are SGDLS and YYNGEE. The CDR3 sequence is 14 residues long. V was pared by 6 bases and J by 0 bases, with 12 bases between. Sequencing was performed with immunoSEQ multiplex PCR; in TCRdb, only in-frame clones are kept and a portion is missing. The sample includes nearly 350,000 clones, around 82% seen only once; the top ten take 2.5% to 3%. The sequenced sample was peripheral blood. The chain couples TRBV9 to TRBJ1-2; tentatively, D is TRBD1 (5 bases). The sequence came from a man aged 30 to 39 with active or convalescent COVID-19. CDR3 bases: TGTGCCAGCATCAGGGCAGAGGCTAACTATGGCTACACCTTC. As protein: CASIRAEANYGYTF.